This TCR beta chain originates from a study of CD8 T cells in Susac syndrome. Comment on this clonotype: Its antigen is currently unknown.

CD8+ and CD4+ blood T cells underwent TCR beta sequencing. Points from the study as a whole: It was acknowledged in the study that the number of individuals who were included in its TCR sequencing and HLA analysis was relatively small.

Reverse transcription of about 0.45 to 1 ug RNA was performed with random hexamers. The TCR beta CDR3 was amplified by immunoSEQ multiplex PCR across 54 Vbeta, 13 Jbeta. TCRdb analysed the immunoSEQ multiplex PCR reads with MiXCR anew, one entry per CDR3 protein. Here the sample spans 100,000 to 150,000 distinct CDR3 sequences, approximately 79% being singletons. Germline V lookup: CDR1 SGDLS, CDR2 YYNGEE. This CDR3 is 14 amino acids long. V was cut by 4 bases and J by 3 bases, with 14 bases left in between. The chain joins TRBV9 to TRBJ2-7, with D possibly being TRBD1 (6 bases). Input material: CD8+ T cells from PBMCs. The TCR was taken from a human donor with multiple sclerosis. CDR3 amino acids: CASSPGSRGYEQYF. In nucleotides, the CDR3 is TGTGCCAGCAGCCCCGGATCCAGGGGCTACGAGCAGTACTTC.